This T cell receptor (beta chain) appears in the sequencing data of a study of blood T cell repertoires in COVID-19. Study details: The analysed material was cDNA or gDNA that came from T cells, B-cell-depleted T cells, or PBMCs.

This CDR3 comprises 18 residues. The V gene end was trimmed by 0 bases and the J gene end by 8 bases; junction bases not matched to a gene: 12. Per germline, CDR1 LNHDA and CDR2 SQIVND (reference sequence). In the original workflow: Amplifying reference gene primers gave estimates of nucleated cell counts. Profiled with immunoSEQ multiplex PCR; TCRdb holds only in-frame clones, not every one. Clonal size and the V and J genes are those of that table, whereas D and trimming came from the DNA. The table records more than 300,000 clones, about 90% of them present only once. This sequence joins TRBV19 and TRBJ2-1; 11 bases agree with TRBD2. Sequencing was performed on peripheral blood. The sequence was collected from a woman in her thirties with COVID-19, enrolled during active disease. This CDR3 is CASSIDPTSGGIGDEQFF. The CDR3 coding sequence is TGTGCCAGTAGTATAGATCCAACTAGCGGGGGAATTGGGGATGAGCAGTTCTTC.